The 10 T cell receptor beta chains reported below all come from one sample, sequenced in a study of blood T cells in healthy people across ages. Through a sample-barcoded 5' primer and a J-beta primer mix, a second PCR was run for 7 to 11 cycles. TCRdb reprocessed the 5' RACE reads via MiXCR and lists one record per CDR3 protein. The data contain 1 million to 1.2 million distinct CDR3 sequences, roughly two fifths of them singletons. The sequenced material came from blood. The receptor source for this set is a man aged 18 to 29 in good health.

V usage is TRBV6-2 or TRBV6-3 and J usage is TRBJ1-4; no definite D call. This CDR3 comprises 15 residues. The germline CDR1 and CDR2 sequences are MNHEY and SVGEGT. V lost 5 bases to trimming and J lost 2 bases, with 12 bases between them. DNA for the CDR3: TGTGCCAGCAGTCGTCCAAGGCGGACTAATGAAAAACTGTTTTTT. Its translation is CASSRPRRTNEKLFF.

CDR3 coding DNA: TGTGCCAGCAGCTTAGCCCTTACTGTTGAAAAACTGTTTTTT. Its translation: CASSLALTVEKLFF. The V call is TRBV7-2, the J call TRBJ1-4; D gene unclear. V was cut by 0 bases and J by 7 bases, with 9 bases left in between. The CDR3 has 14 amino acids. The V gene's germline CDR1 is SGHTA and CDR2 FQGNSA.

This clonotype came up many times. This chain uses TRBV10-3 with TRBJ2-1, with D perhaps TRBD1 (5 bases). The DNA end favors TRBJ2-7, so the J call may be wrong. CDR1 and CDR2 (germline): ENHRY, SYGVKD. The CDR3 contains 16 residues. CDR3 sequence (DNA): TGTGCCATCAGTGAGTCACAGGTTGGCTCCTACAATGAGCAGTACTTC. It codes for CAISESQVGSYNEQYF.

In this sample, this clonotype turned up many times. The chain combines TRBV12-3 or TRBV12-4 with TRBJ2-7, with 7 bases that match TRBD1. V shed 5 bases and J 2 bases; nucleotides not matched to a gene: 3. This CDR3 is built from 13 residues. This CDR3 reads CASSRDSTYEQYF. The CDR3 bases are TGTGCCAGCAGTAGGGACAGCACCTACGAGCAGTACTTC.

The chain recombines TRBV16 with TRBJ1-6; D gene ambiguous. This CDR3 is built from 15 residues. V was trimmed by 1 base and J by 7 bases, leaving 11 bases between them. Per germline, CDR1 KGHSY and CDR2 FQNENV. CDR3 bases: TGTGCCAGCAGCCAATTTCAGTCAGAAAATTCACCCCTCCACTTT. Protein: CASSQFQSENSPLHF.

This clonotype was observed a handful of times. CDR3 loop: CASSEAADRYTEAFF. CDR3 nucleotide sequence: TGTGCCAGCAGCGAGGCGGCGGACCGGTACACTGAAGCTTTCTTT. V usage is TRBV5-6 and J usage is TRBJ1-1, with no clear D. The CDR3 loop spans 15 amino acids. The V gene's germline CDR1 is SGHDT and CDR2 YYEEEE. The V end was cut by 4 bases, the J end by 3 bases, with 16 bases between.

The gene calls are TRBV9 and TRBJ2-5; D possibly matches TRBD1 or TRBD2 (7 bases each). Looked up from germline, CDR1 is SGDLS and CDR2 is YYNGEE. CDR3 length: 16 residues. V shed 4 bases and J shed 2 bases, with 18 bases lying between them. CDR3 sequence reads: CASSQGGTALQETQYF. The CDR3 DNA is TGTGCCAGCAGCCAGGGAGGGACAGCCCTTCAAGAGACCCAGTACTTC.

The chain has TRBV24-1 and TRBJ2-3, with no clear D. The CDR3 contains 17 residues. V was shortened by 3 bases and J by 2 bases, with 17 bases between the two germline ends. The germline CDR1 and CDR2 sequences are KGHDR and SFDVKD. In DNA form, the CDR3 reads TGTGCCACCAGTGATCGCCCAGGACGGACCTCCACAGATACGCAGTATTTT. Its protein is CATSDRPGRTSTDTQYF.

The CDR3 nucleotides are TGTGCCAGCAGCTTAGGGCAGGGGGCCCCTCCCCAGTACTTC. It codes for CASSLGQGAPPQYF. The chain links TRBV7-9 to TRBJ2-5; 8 bases are a match to TRBD1. Trimming removed 1 base from V and 9 bases from J; junction bases left unmatched: 7. The germline V gene has CDR1 SEHNR and CDR2 FQNEAQ (reference sequence). The CDR3 sequence is 14 residues long.

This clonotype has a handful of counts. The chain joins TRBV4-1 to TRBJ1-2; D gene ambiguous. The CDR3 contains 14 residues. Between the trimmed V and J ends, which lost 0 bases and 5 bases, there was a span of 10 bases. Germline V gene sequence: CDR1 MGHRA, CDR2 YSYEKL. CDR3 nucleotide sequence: TGCGCCAGCAGCCAAGATTCCGGGTATTATGGCTACACCTTC. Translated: CASSQDSGYYGYTF.